This T cell receptor (beta chain) was captured by sequencing in a study of cytomegalovirus exposure and HLA in healthy donors. Regarding the study as a whole: Confirmation was obtained in vitro that three CMV-associated chains are specific for CMV antigens. Listed as cytomegalovirus-associated were 150 or so TCR beta chains.

The method was immunoSEQ multiplex PCR; TCRdb's version includes in-frame clones alone and lacks a portion of them. This repertoire shows about 150,000 clones, approximately 86% found once; its top ten account for roughly 2.1%. CDR3 length: 14 residues. The V gene's germline CDR1 is SNHLY and CDR2 FYNNEI. Trimming pared 3 bases from V and 2 bases from J, leaving 11 bases between. Concerning this clone: The antigen remains unidentified.

Sample: PBMCs. The TCR originated in a human donor in good health. The chain uses TRBV2 and TRBJ2-7; D gene ambiguous. The CDR3 bases are TGTGCCAGCAGTGATGTGGGCAGAACCTACGAGCAGTACTTC. It is translated as CASSDVGRTYEQYF.